A selection of T cell receptor beta chains follows, all from one sample in a study of T-cell reconstitution after alpha-beta-depleted transplantation in children. TCRdb called the PCR reads again in MiXCR, with one record for every CDR3 protein. The sample yields over 150,000 distinct CDR3 sequences, around 7% seen once. The material was PBMCs from the stem cell graft donor, obtained from the stem cell graft. These receptors originate from a human donor who donated a stem cell graft to a child with Wiskott-Aldrich syndrome. CDR3s include the opening cysteine and the closing phenylalanine or tryptophan. The D gene is left open where the match is weak. Size is omitted from some rows. Given values are once, few, many or a class for expanded clones.

>18|TRBD2|TRBV3-1|many|TRBJ2-1
TGTGCCAGCAGCCAAGGTGTTTTCGCGGGGGGGCCCGTGAATGAGCAGTTCTTC
CASSQGVFAGGPVNEQFF
>14|-|TRBV25-1|many|TRBJ2-1
TGTGCCAGCAGTCCGCAGGGTCAGGGCAATGAGCAGTTCTTC
CASSPQGQGNEQFF
>14|-|TRBV11-3|-|TRBJ1-2
TGTGCCAGCAGCTTTCGGGGGGATGACTATGGCTACACCTTC
CASSFRGDDYGYTF
>14|TRBD1|TRBV10-3|many|TRBJ1-1
TGTGCCATCAGTGAGTCGAACAGGGGCACTGAAGCTTTCTTT
CAISESNRGTEAFF
>16|TRBD1|TRBV7-2|many|TRBJ2-2
TGTGCCAGCAGCTTAGCCTGGCAGGGGGCTGGCGGGGAGCTGTTTTTT
CASSLAWQGAGGELFF
>14|TRBD1|TRBV11-2|few|TRBJ2-7
TGTGCCAGCAGCCATGGACAGGGGGCCTACGAGCAGTACTTC
CASSHGQGAYEQYF
>14|-|TRBV19|-|TRBJ2-1
TGTGCCAGTAGTCAGGCTAGCCTTGGCAATGAGCAGTTCTTC
CASSQASLGNEQFF
>14|TRBD2|TRBV29-1|many|TRBJ2-1
TGCAGCGTTGAACCGGGACTAGCGAATAATGAGCAGTTCTTC
CSVEPGLANNEQFF
>14|-|TRBV12-3/TRBV12-4|many|TRBJ2-7
TGTGCCAGCAGTTTAGATGCGTATTCCTACGAGCAGTACTTC
CASSLDAYSYEQYF
>13|TRBD1|TRBV12-3/TRBV12-4|many|TRBJ1-2
TGTGCCAGCAGTTTGGGGACAGGCCTCAGCTACACCTTC
CASSLGTGLSYTF
>15|TRBD1|TRBV7-7|many|TRBJ2-1
TGTGCCAGCAGCGGTACAGGGGGCGCCCACAATGAGCAGTTCTTC
CASSGTGGAHNEQFF
>14|-|TRBV6-1|many|TRBJ1-1
TGTGCCAGCAGGAAAGAGGGGGAAAGATTTGTAGCTTTCTTT
CASRKEGERFVAFF
>13|-|TRBV29-1|many|TRBJ1-1
TGCAGCGCCCCGGACGGGAGGAACACTGAAGCTTTCTTT
CSAPDGRNTEAFF
>12|-|TRBV20-1|many|TRBJ2-7
TGCAGTGCTAGGCGGAGCTCCTACGAGCAGTACTTC
CSARRSSYEQYF
>14|TRBD1|TRBV20-1|many|TRBJ1-5
TGCAGTGCTAAGGACAGGGGGATTAATCAGCCCCAGCATTTT
CSAKDRGINQPQHF
>15|-|TRBV5-4|many|TRBJ2-6
TGTGCCAGCAGCTTGACCGGGACTGGGGCCAACGTCCTGACTTTC
CASSLTGTGANVLTF
>12|-|TRBV5-6|many|TRBJ1-5
TGTGCCAGCAGCTTGGTCGGTCAGCCCCAGCATTTT
CASSLVGQPQHF
>15|TRBD1|TRBV5-1|many|TRBJ1-1
TGCGCCAGCAGCCCTGGGACAGTGAAGAACACTGAAGCTTTCTTT
CASSPGTVKNTEAFF
>12|-|TRBV25-1|many|TRBJ2-1
TGTGCCAGCAGCAAAGGGACCGATGAGCAGTTCTTC
CASSKGTDEQFF
>12|-|TRBV15|many|TRBJ1-6
TGTGCCACCAGCAAAGCTTCTTCACCCCTCCACTTT
CATSKASSPLHF
>17|TRBD2|TRBV14|many|TRBJ2-1
TGTGCCAGCAGCCAAGGGGTGGGACTAGCGACCTACAATGAGCAGTTCTTC
CASSQGVGLATYNEQFF
>14|-|TRBV10-3|few|TRBJ2-7
TGTGCCATCAGTAGCTCCCAGAGGGCCTACGAGCAGTACTTC
CAISSSQRAYEQYF
>15|-|TRBV7-2|-|TRBJ2-7
TGTGCCAGCAGCTTAGTGGGGGAGTTCCCCTACGAGCAGTACTTC
CASSLVGEFPYEQYF
>11|-|TRBV19|many|TRBJ2-5
TGTGCCAGTATGGCGGGAGAGACCCAGTACTTC
CASMAGETQYF
>19|-|TRBV11-2|few|TRBJ1-6
TGTGCCAGCAGTCTCCGACCGGACCTACCCAGCTCCTATAATTCACCCCTCCACTTT
CASSLRPDLPSSYNSPLHF
>15|TRBD1|TRBV5-1|few|TRBJ1-4
TGCGCCAGCAGCGGAACCGGGACAGGGGATGAAAAACTGTTTTTT
CASSGTGTGDEKLFF
>15|-|TRBV20-1|many|TRBJ2-3
TGCAGTGCTAGAAACAGGGTGCATGCCACAGATACGCAGTATTTT
CSARNRVHATDTQYF
>17|-|TRBV4-1|few|TRBJ1-2
TGCGCCAGCAGCCATTCCTCCAGGACACTTAAGCCGGTTGGCTACACCTTC
CASSHSSRTLKPVGYTF
>11|-|TRBV6-5|many|TRBJ1-2
TGTGCCAGTGGTAGGGAAGGGGGCTACACCTTC
CASGREGGYTF
>14|-|TRBV20-1|many|TRBJ2-5
TGCAGTGCTAGACTAGGGACGGACGAAGAGACCCAGTACTTC
CSARLGTDEETQYF
>15|TRBD2|TRBV7-2|many|TRBJ2-7
TGTGCCAGCAGCCCCGCCGGGAGGAGTAGGAACGAGCAGTACTTC
CASSPAGRSRNEQYF
>14|-|TRBV20-1|many|TRBJ2-7
TGCAGTGCTAGAGATTTCCGGCTAGAACACGAGCAGTACTTC
CSARDFRLEHEQYF
>13|-|TRBV12-3/TRBV12-4|many|TRBJ1-2
TGTGCCAGCAGTTTTCGGAGGGAGGATGGCTACACCTTC
CASSFRREDGYTF
>17|-|TRBV5-1|many|TRBJ2-3
TGCGCCAGCAGCTTGGCGGGACACGGCGGGAGCACAGATACGCAGTATTTT
CASSLAGHGGSTDTQYF
>15|TRBD1|TRBV20-1|few|TRBJ2-7
TGCAGTGCTAGAGATCATGGGACAGGCTCCTACGAGCAGTACTTC
CSARDHGTGSYEQYF
>15|-|TRBV2|few|TRBJ1-5
TGTGCCAGCAGTGAACCCCCGGCGTTCAATCAGCCCCAGCATTTT
CASSEPPAFNQPQHF
>14|-|TRBV27|many|TRBJ2-3
TGTGCCAGCATGCGGGGAGCACGGGCAGATACGCAGTATTTT
CASMRGARADTQYF
>15|-|TRBV5-1|many|TRBJ2-7
TGCGCCAGCAGCTTGGGAACTACCACCTCCTACGAGCAGTACTTC
CASSLGTTTSYEQYF
>13|-|TRBV12-3/TRBV12-4|many|TRBJ1-2
TGTGCCAGCAGTTTGGGGGTTAACTATGGCTACACCTTC
CASSLGVNYGYTF
>12|-|TRBV6-1|few|TRBJ1-1
TGTGCCAGCAGACGGACCGGCGAGGGAGCTTTCTTT
CASRRTGEGAFF